These T cell receptor beta chains were read from a single sample in a study of cytomegalovirus exposure and HLA in healthy donors. TCRdb's table, derived via immunoSEQ multiplex PCR, lists solely in-frame clones and lacks some. The sample has around 180,000 clones; around three quarters are singletons. The specimen was PBMCs. Receptors originate from a woman aged 40-49 years in good health and CMV-seronegative. The CDR3 runs from the conserved cysteine through the conserved F or W. A D gene is named only where the DNA matches it firmly. Expanded clones are given a class, and other clones once, few, many or no size at all.

>once|TRBJ2-1|-|16|TRBV7-8
TGTGCCAGCAGTTCCCTACGGGGAGACTACTACAATGAGCAGTTCTTC
CASSSLRGDYYNEQFF
>-|TRBJ2-1|TRBD1|14|TRBV10-1
TGCGCCAGCAATACAGGGGAGAGGGACAATGAGCAGTTCTTC
CASNTGERDNEQFF
>-|TRBJ2-7|TRBD2|16|TRBV30
TGTGCCTGGAGTGTTTGGCGGGAGGTTTCCTCCTACGAGCAGTACTTC
CAWSVWREVSSYEQYF
>-|TRBJ1-1|-|15|TRBV18
TGTGCCAGCTCCCAAGACAGGACCAAGAACACTGAAGCTTTCTTT
CASSQDRTKNTEAFF
>-|TRBJ1-3|-|14|TRBV7-2
TGTGCCAGCAGCCGGTTCGGCTCTGGAAACACCATATATTTT
CASSRFGSGNTIYF
>-|TRBJ2-3|TRBD2|18|TRBV9
TGTGCCAGCAGCGTAGGGGTTCGGACTAGCGGGCGGGTAGATACGCAGTATTTT
CASSVGVRTSGRVDTQYF
>-|TRBJ1-5|-|14|TRBV19
TGTGCCAGTATAAAACAGGCCTCCAATCAGCCCCAGCATTTT
CASIKQASNQPQHF
>-|TRBJ2-7|-|12|TRBV28
TGTGCCAGCAGTTTAATGAGGGTCGAGCAGTACTTC
CASSLMRVEQYF
>-|TRBJ1-5|TRBD1|16|TRBV11-3
TGTGCCAGCAGACCCGAACCGGACAGGGCTTCTCAGCCCCAGCATTTT
CASRPEPDRASQPQHF
>once|TRBJ2-1|TRBD2|14|TRBV2
TGTGCCGGGTCGGGGGGACTAGACCGAAATGAGCAGTTCTTC
CAGSGGLDRNEQFF
>-|TRBJ1-1|-|14|TRBV27
TGTGCCAGCAGTTTAAACAGGGTGCTAGCTGAAGCTTTCTTT
CASSLNRVLAEAFF
>-|TRBJ1-5|-|14|TRBV19
TGTGCCAGTAGCCTGGACACGGCAATTTGGCCCCAGCATTTT
CASSLDTAIWPQHF
>-|TRBJ1-4|-|15|TRBV28
TGTGCCAGCAGCGGGTCGGGAACAACTAATGAAAAACTGTTTTTT
CASSGSGTTNEKLFF
>-|TRBJ1-1|TRBD1|10|TRBV19
TGTGCCAGTAGCGGACAGGGTGCTTTCTTT
CASSGQGAFF
>-|TRBJ2-2|-|15|TRBV28
TGTGCCAGCAGTTTATCAGGGAAGGAGTTCGGGGAGCTGTTTTTT
CASSLSGKEFGELFF
>-|TRBJ1-1|TRBD1|11|TRBV29-1
TGCAGCGTGGACAGGGTCACTGAAGCTTTCTTT
CSVDRVTEAFF
>-|TRBJ1-2|TRBD1|12|TRBV29-1
TGCAGCGTTGAAGTAGGGGGCCGCGGCTACACCTTC
CSVEVGGRGYTF
>-|TRBJ2-7|TRBD1|13|TRBV28
TGTGCCACAACTACAGGGGGCACAGGCGAGCAGTACTTC
CATTTGGTGEQYF
>-|TRBJ2-5|-|13|TRBV19
TGTGCCAGTAGTTTAACTAGTTCGAAGACCCAGTACTTC
CASSLTSSKTQYF
>few|TRBJ1-2|-|14|TRBV5-8
TGTGCCAGCAGCTTGGTCGCGGGCCACTATGGCTACACCTTC
CASSLVAGHYGYTF
>-|TRBJ2-7|-|13|TRBV19
TGTGCCAGTAGTAGGGGAGTCCCCTACGAGCAGTACTTC
CASSRGVPYEQYF
>-|TRBJ2-3|TRBD2|15|TRBV5-4
TGTGCCAGCGCCTCAGGACTAGCGGACACAGATACGCAGTATTTT
CASASGLADTDTQYF
>-|TRBJ1-2|-|11|TRBV6-6
TGTGCCAGCAGCCAGGCGGGTGGCTACACCTTC
CASSQAGGYTF
>-|TRBJ1-2|-|14|TRBV5-3
TGTGCCAGAAGCTTGCACGGTGAGGGCTATGGCTACACCTTC
CARSLHGEGYGYTF
>few|TRBJ1-4|TRBD1|15|TRBV5-1
TGCGCCAGCAGCCCGGGACAGGGTCGGAGCGAAAAACTGTTTTTT
CASSPGQGRSEKLFF
>-|TRBJ2-2|-|14|TRBV11-3
TGTGCCAGCAGCTTAGTGGAGGGTACCGGGGAGCTGTTTTTT
CASSLVEGTGELFF